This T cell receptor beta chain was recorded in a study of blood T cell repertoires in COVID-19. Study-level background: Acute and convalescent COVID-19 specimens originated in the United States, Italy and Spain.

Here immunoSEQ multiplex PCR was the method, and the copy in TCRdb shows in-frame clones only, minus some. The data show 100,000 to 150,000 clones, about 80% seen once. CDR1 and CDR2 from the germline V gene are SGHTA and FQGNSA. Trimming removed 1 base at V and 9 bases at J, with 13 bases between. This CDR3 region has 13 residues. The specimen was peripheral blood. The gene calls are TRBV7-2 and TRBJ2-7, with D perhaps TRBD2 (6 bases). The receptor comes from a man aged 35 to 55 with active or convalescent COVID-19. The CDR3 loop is CASSLGPLEGQYF. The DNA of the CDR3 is TGTGCCAGCAGCTTAGGTCCATTGGAGGGGCAGTACTTC.